This T cell receptor beta chain was sequenced for a study of blood T cell repertoires in COVID-19. For the study at large: Samples representing acute and convalescent COVID-19 were sourced from the United States, Italy and Spain.

While infection was still active, Seattle patients were enrolled and then followed longitudinally. V was shortened by 3 bases and J by 0 bases, with 9 bases between the two germline ends. CDR1 is MNHNS, CDR2 SASEGT, per germline. This CDR3 spans 16 amino acids. In the authors' methods: By means of reference gene primer amplification, nucleated cell counts were estimated. Profiled with immunoSEQ multiplex PCR; TCRdb holds only in-frame clones, not every one. V and J calls and clone size are given by that table; D and trimming were obtained from the DNA. The data hold some 200,000 clones, with about nine tenths observed a single time. This clone appeared once.

The sequencing input was peripheral blood. The chain joins TRBV6-1 to TRBJ1-6; D unclear. This clonotype was obtained from a woman aged 55 to 70 with COVID-19, enrolled during active disease. CDR3 nucleotides: TGTGCCAGCAGTGAGTCGTGGAGCTCCTATAATTCACCCCTCCACTTT. Its translation: CASSESWSSYNSPLHF.